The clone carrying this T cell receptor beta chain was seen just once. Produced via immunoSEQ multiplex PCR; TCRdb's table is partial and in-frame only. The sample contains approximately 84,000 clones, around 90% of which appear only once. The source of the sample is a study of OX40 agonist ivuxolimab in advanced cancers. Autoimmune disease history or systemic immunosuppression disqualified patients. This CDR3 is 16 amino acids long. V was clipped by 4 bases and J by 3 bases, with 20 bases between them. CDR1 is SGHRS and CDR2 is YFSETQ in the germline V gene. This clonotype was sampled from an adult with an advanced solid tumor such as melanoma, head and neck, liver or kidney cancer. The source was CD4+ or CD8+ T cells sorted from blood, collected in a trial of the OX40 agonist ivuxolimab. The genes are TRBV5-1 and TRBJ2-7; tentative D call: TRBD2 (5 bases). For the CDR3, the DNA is TGCGCCAGCAGCCAGGACTTATCCGCTCCTTTCTACGAGCAGTACTTC. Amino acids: CASSQDLSAPFYEQYF.